The TCR beta chain under discussion was sequenced for a study of regulatory T cells in long-lasting Graves disease. Study summary: Newly diagnosed Graves' patients had under 3 months of antithyroid drugs.

Study-level points and caveats: Patients whose Graves' disease persisted exhibited lower TCR diversity than those newly diagnosed.

This clonotype has more than one count but fewer than ten. Its antigen remains unidentified. The germline gives CDR1 SGDLS, CDR2 YYNGEE. Trimming pared 3 bases from V and 3 bases from J, leaving 12 bases between. This CDR3 has 14 residues. To make TCR beta libraries, researchers used iRepertoire HTBI primers and Arm-PCR of CDR3 regions. Original processing methods: Identification of gene segments yielded approximately 62 TRBV and about 14 TRBJ across samples. TCRdb fed the multiplex PCR reads into MiXCR, producing one record per CDR3 protein. The V and J calls were determined by TCRdb, not by the authors. Of some 460,000 distinct CDR3 sequences in the sample, about a sixth were seen once. Time point denoted: newly diagnosed GD, antithyroid drugs for less than 3 months. The TCR library used RNA extracted from PBMCs. The same data also contributed to another study, on T cells in Graves' hyperthyroidism and ophthalmopathy.

This chain links TRBV9 with TRBJ1-2; D gene ambiguous. The source material was peripheral blood mononuclear cells (PBMCs), sampled at new diagnosis, from a patient treated with antithyroid drugs. The TCR comes from a man aged 35-49 years with Graves disease. CDR3 residues: CASSGPRPYYGYTF. The CDR3 coding sequence is TGTGCCAGCAGCGGCCCTCGCCCGTACTATGGCTACACCTTC. The full variable domain, rest sourced from reference TRBV9 and TRBJ1-2, is DSGVTQTPKHLITATGQRVTLRCSPRSGDLSVYWYQQSLDQGLQFLIQYYNGEERAKGNILERFSAQQFPDLHSELNLSSLELGDSALYFCASSGPRPYYGYTFGSGTRLTVV.